Listed here are 20 T cell receptor beta chains from one sample, sequenced in a study of blood T cell repertoires in COVID-19. Some clones are missing from TCRdb's copy, which holds only in-frame ones; the method was immunoSEQ multiplex PCR. The sample holds nearly 30,000 clones, around 89% seen once. The sequenced sample was peripheral blood. The receptors here all came from a human donor in a cohort sampled during active COVID-19.

This chain joins TRBV11-3 and TRBJ2-7; tentative D call: TRBD1 (6 bases). There are 14 residues in the CDR3. Per the germline V gene, CDR1 is SGHNT and CDR2 is YENEEA. Trimming removed 5 bases from V and 0 bases from J, with 11 bases in between. Here the CDR3 reads CASSHRDNSYEQYF. The CDR3, as DNA: TGTGCCAGCAGCCACCGGGACAACTCCTACGAGCAGTACTTC. The complete variable domain, with remaining parts taken from reference TRBV11-3 and TRBJ2-7, reads EAGVVQSPRYKIIEKKQPVAFWCNPISGHNTLYWYLQNLGQGPELLIRYENEEAVDDSQLPKDRFSAERLKGVDSTLKIQPAELGDSAVYLCASSHRDNSYEQYFGPGTRLTVT.

This chain joins TRBV6-6 and TRBJ1-1; no reliable D call. CDR1 and CDR2 from the germline V gene are MNHNY and SVGAGI (reference sequence). The CDR3 has 14 amino acids. The V and J ends lost 0 bases and 6 bases respectively, with 11 bases between them. The CDR3 here is CASSYSELVAEAFF. The CDR3 region has the DNA TGTGCCAGCAGTTACTCTGAACTGGTAGCTGAAGCTTTCTTT.

This clone was seen once. The gene calls are TRBV7-2 and TRBJ2-3; 10 nucleotides line up with TRBD2. After removal of 1 base from V and 6 bases from J, the junction contained 10 bases not matched to a gene. Germline CDR1 reads SGHTA; CDR2 reads FQGNSA. The CDR3 spans 17 residues. CDR3 residues: CASSLGGPLAGVDTQYF. CDR3 coding DNA: TGTGCCAGCAGCTTAGGGGGTCCCCTAGCGGGGGTGGATACGCAGTATTTT.

This clone showed up just once. DNA for the CDR3: TGTGCCTGGAGGTATAACACTGAAGCTTTCTTT. It encodes CAWRYNTEAFF. V is TRBV30 and J is TRBJ1-1; D uncertain. Germline V gives CDR1 GTSNPN, CDR2 SVGIG (reference sequence). CDR3 size: 11 residues. Trimming removed 3 bases from V and 2 bases from J, with 4 bases in between.

The chain links TRBV6-1 to TRBJ2-7; 9 positions agree with TRBD1. V shed 0 bases and J 3 bases; nucleotides not matched to a gene: 3. The CDR3 consists of 15 residues. The germline V gene has CDR1 MNHNS and CDR2 SASEGT. This CDR3 reads CASSEAWGQGYEQYF. In DNA form, the CDR3 reads TGTGCCAGCAGTGAAGCGTGGGGACAGGGCTACGAGCAGTACTTC.

The chain carries TRBV29-1 and TRBJ1-2; D uncertain. The germline V gene has CDR1 SQVTM and CDR2 ANQGSEA. The CDR3 covers 14 residues. With 6 bases removed from V and 4 bases from J, the gap between germline ends came to 18 bases. The CDR3 loop reads CSVEARQPAYGYTF. The CDR3 DNA reads TGCAGCGTGGAGGCCCGCCAGCCCGCCTATGGCTACACCTTC.

The chain employs TRBV27 and TRBJ2-7, with unresolved D. Trimming left V 8 bases short and J 2 bases short, with 19 bases between. Germline V gives CDR1 MNHEY, CDR2 SMNVEV (reference sequence). The CDR3 loop spans 15 amino acids. CDR3 residues: CASRHKPELTYEQYF. CDR3 DNA sequence: TGTGCCAGCCGACACAAGCCTGAGCTCACCTACGAGCAGTACTTC.

The rearrangement links TRBV3-1 (or the pseudogene TRBV3-2) to TRBJ2-2; 8 bases agree with TRBD2. CDR1 LGHDT and CDR2 YNNKEL come from the germline V gene (reference sequence). The CDR3 extends over 17 amino acids. The V gene end was trimmed by 0 bases and the J gene end by 6 bases; junction bases not matched to a gene: 9. CDR3: CASSQDLLPTSAGELFF. As DNA, the CDR3 is TGTGCCAGCAGCCAAGATCTCCTACCGACTAGCGCCGGGGAGCTGTTTTTT.

The chain couples TRBV6-6 to TRBJ2-4, with 9 nucleotides matching TRBD1. With V trimmed by 6 bases and J by 8 bases, 14 bases remained unmatched. Germline V CDR1 and CDR2: MNHNY, SVGAGI (reference sequence). This CDR3 is 16 amino acids long. CDR3 residues: CASRDPPGQGADIQYF. CDR3 sequence (DNA): TGTGCCAGCAGAGACCCTCCGGGACAGGGTGCGGACATTCAGTACTTC.

The chain joins TRBV9 to TRBJ1-1, with TRBD1 matching over 7 bases. This CDR3 is 11 amino acids long. CDR1 SGDLS and CDR2 YYNGEE come from the germline V gene. J lost 6 bases, V lost 5 bases, and 1 base had no gene match. The CDR3 sequence: CASSTGAEAFF. CDR3 bases: TGTGCCAGCAGTACAGGGGCTGAAGCTTTCTTT.

This chain joins TRBV7-2 and TRBJ2-1; TRBD1 aligns across 8 bases. This CDR3 is built from 15 residues. Trimming removed 6 bases from V and 7 bases from J; junction bases left unmatched: 11. Looked up from germline, CDR1 is SGHTA and CDR2 is FQGNSA. This CDR3 is CASSPGQGSGNEQFF. CDR3 sequence (DNA): TGTGCCAGCAGTCCAGGACAGGGTAGTGGGAATGAGCAGTTCTTC.

The chain combines TRBV7-6 with TRBJ2-3, with D perhaps matching TRBD1 (5 bases). Trimming removed 1 base at V and 4 bases at J, with 12 bases between. This CDR3 has 15 residues. Germline V gives CDR1 SGHVS, CDR2 FNYEAQ. CDR3: CASSLGRGRADTQYF. CDR3 coding DNA: TGTGCCAGCAGCTTAGGAAGGGGCAGGGCAGATACGCAGTATTTT.

The rearrangement links TRBV4-2 to TRBJ2-1; TRBD1 might be the D (5 bases). The CDR3 contains 17 residues. Trimming shortened V by 0 bases and J by 7 bases, and 19 bases separated the two germline ends. Germline CDR1 reads LGHNA; CDR2 reads YNFKEQ. The DNA of the CDR3 is TGTGCCAGCAGCCAAGAAGGTTGGCAGGGCGGAAAAAATGAGCAGTTCTTC. Its protein is CASSQEGWQGGKNEQFF.

The chain recombines TRBV15 with TRBJ2-7, with D unclear. The germline V and J ends were trimmed by 9 bases and 1 base, with 4 bases remaining between them. The CDR3 spans 10 residues. Germline V gene sequence: CDR1 LNHNV, CDR2 YYDKDF (reference sequence). CDR3 region: CATTSYEQYF. The CDR3 coding sequence is TGTGCCACGACTTCCTACGAGCAGTACTTC.

In its sample, this clone was seen once. The chain has TRBV19 and TRBJ2-3, with TRBD2 matching 7 bases. Trimming cost V 8 bases and J 0 bases; bases outside gene matches: 20. Germline assignment: CDR1 LNHDA and CDR2 SQIVND (reference sequence). The CDR3 runs 19 residues. The CDR3 DNA is TGTGCCAGTTCCCCCAGCGGGGAATCCCTATTAAGTAGCACAGATACGCAGTATTTT. Translation gives CASSPSGESLLSSTDTQYF.

The rearrangement links TRBV28 to TRBJ1-5, with 12 positions matching TRBD1. Germline lookup yields CDR1 MDHEN and CDR2 SYDVKM. The CDR3 extends over 17 amino acids. J was trimmed by 2 bases and V by 4 bases; bases with no gene match: 6. CDR3 in DNA: TGTGCCAGCAGTTCCGGGACAGGGGGCCGGGGCAATCAGCCCCAGCATTTT. As protein: CASSSGTGGRGNQPQHF.

The chain combines TRBV6-5 with TRBJ1-5, with D possibly matching TRBD1 (5 bases). V was trimmed by 8 bases and J by 7 bases, leaving 18 bases between them. CDR1 is MNHEY and CDR2 is SVGAGI in the germline V gene. The CDR3 runs to 14 residues. CDR3 in amino acids: CASRGTPGGQPQHF. DNA of the CDR3: TGTGCCAGCCGCGGGACGCCGGGGGGGCAGCCCCAGCATTTT.

The V and J genes are TRBV28 and TRBJ2-2, with 10 bases matching TRBD1. The CDR3 is 15 amino acids. Germline V lookup: CDR1 MDHEN, CDR2 SYDVKM. J lost 4 bases, V lost 4 bases, and 3 bases had no gene match. The CDR3 coding sequence is TGTGCCAGCAGTTCCTGGACAGGGGGCACCGGGGAGCTGTTTTTT. Protein product: CASSSWTGGTGELFF.

The CDR3 nucleotides are TGTGCCAGCAGCTTAAACAGAGACCAGACCCAGTACTTC. The encoded protein is CASSLNRDQTQYF. V is TRBV11-3 and J is TRBJ2-5; D not resolved. Between the trimmed V and J ends, which lost 2 bases and 6 bases, there was a span of 10 bases. From germline, CDR1 is SGHNT and CDR2 YENEEA. There are 13 residues in the CDR3.

This chain connects TRBV5-8 to TRBJ1-5, with a possible D match to TRBD1 (6 bases). V was pared by 8 bases and J by 4 bases, with 10 bases between. CDR3 size: 12 residues. Germline values: CDR1 SGHTS, CDR2 YDEGEE. CDR3 nucleotide sequence: TGTGCCAGTCGAACAGGGAATCAGCCCCAGCATTTT. Protein: CASRTGNQPQHF.